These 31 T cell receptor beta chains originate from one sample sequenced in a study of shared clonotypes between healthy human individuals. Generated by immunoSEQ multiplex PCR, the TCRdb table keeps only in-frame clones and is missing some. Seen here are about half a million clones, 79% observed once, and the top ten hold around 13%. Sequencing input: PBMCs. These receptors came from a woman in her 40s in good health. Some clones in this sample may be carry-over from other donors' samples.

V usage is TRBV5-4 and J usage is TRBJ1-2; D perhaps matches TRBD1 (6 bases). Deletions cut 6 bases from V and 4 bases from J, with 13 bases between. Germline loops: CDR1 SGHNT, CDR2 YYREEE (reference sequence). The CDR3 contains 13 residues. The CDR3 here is CASTMDRGYGYTF. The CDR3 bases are TGTGCCAGCACTATGGACAGAGGCTATGGCTACACCTTC.

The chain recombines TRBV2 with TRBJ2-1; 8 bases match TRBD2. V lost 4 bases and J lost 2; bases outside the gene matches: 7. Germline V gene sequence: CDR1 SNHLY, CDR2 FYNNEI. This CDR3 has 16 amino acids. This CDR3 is CASSVRTSGPYNEQFF. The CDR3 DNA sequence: TGTGCCAGCAGTGTAAGAACTAGCGGCCCCTACAATGAGCAGTTCTTC.

CDR3 sequence: CASSQRDTGELFF. CDR3 DNA sequence: TGTGCCAGCAGTCAGCGAGACACCGGGGAGCTGTTTTTT. The rearrangement links TRBV7-2 to TRBJ2-2; D gene uncertain. This CDR3 region has 13 residues. The germline V gene has CDR1 SGHTA and CDR2 FQGNSA. Trimming stripped 6 bases from V and 3 bases from J, with 8 bases between.

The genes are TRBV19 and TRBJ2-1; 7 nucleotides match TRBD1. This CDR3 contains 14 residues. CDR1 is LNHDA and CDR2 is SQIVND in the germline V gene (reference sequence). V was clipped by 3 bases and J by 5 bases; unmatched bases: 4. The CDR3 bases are TGTGCCAGTAGTATGGAAACAGGGGACAATGAGCAGTTCTTC. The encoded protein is CASSMETGDNEQFF.

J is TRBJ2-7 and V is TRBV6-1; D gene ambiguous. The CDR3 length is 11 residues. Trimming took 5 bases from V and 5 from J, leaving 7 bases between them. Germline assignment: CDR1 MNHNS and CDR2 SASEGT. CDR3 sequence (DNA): TGTGCCAGCAGTTTTGGGAACGAGCAGTACTTC. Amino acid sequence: CASSFGNEQYF.

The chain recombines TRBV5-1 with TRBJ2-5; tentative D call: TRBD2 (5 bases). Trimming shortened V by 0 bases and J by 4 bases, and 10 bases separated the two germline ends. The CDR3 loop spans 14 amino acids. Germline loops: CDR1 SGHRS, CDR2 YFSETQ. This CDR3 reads CASSLGGLVETQYF. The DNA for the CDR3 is TGCGCCAGCAGCTTGGGTGGACTGGTAGAGACCCAGTACTTC.

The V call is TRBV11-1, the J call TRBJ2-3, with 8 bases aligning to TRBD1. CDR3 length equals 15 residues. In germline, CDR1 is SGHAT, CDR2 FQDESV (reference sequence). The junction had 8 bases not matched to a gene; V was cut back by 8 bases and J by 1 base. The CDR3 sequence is CASRETGAGTDTQYF. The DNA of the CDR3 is TGTGCCAGCCGCGAGACAGGGGCCGGCACAGATACGCAGTATTTT.

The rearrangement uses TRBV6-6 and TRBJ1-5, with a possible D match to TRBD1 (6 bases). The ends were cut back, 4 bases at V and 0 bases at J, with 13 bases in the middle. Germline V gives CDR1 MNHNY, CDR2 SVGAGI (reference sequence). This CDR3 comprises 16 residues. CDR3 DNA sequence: TGTGCCAGCAGTTCTACGGGGACATATAGCAATCAGCCCCAGCATTTT. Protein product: CASSSTGTYSNQPQHF.

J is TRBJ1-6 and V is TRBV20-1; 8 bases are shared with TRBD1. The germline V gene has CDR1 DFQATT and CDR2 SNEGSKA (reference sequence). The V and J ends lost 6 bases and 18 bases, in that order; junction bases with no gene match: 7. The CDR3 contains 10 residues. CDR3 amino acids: CSALGQVCHF. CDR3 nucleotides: TGCAGTGCCTTGGGACAGGTGTGCCACTTT.

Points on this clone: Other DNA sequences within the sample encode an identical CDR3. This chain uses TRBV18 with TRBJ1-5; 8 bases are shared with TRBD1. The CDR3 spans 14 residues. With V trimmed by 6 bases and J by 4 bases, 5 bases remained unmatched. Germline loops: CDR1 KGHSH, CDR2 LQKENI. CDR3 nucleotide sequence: TGTGCCAGCTCCCCCACAGGGGGTAATCAGCCCCAGCATTTT. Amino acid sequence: CASSPTGGNQPQHF.

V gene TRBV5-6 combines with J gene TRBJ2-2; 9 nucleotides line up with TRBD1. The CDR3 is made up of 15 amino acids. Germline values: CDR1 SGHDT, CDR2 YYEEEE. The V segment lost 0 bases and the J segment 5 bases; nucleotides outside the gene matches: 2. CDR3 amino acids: CASSLGDRATGELFF. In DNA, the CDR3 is TGTGCCAGCAGCTTGGGGGACAGGGCAACCGGGGAGCTGTTTTTT. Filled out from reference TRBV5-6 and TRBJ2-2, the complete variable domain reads DAGVTQSPTHLIKTRGQQVTLRCSPKSGHDTVSWYQQALGQGPQFIFQYYEEEERQRGNFPDRFSGHQFPNYSSELNVNALLLGDSALYLCASSLGDRATGELFFGEGSRLTVL.

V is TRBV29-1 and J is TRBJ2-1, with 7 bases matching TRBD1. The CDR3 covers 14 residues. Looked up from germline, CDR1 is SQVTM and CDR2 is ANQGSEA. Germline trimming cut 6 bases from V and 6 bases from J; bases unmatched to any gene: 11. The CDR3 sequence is CSVPVTGVGNEQFF. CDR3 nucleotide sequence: TGCAGCGTCCCTGTTACAGGGGTTGGCAATGAGCAGTTCTTC.

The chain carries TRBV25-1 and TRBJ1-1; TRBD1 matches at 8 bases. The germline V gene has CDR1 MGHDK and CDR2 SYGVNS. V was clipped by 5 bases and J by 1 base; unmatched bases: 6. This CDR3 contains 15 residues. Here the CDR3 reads CASSISDRANTEAFF. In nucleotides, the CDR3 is TGTGCCAGCAGTATCTCGGACAGGGCGAACACTGAAGCTTTCTTT.

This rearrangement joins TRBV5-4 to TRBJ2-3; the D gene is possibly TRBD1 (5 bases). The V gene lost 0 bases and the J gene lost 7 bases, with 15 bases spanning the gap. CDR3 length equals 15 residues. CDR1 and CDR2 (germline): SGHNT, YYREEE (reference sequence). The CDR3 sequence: CASSLEGAQSHTQYF. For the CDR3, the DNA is TGTGCCAGCAGCTTGGAAGGGGCGCAGTCTCATACGCAGTATTTT.

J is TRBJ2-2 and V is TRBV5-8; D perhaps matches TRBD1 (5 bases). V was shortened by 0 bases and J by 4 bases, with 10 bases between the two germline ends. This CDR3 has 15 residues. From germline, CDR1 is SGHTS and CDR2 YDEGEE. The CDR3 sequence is CASSLGQGGTGELFF. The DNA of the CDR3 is TGTGCCAGCAGCTTGGGTCAGGGCGGCACCGGGGAGCTGTTTTTT.

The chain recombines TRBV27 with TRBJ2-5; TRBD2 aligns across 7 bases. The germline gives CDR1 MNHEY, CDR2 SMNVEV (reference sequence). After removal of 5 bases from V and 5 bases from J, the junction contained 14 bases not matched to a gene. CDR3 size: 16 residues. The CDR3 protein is CASSRLMRGRPETQYF. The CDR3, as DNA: TGTGCCAGCAGTCGACTCATGCGCGGGAGACCTGAGACCCAGTACTTC.

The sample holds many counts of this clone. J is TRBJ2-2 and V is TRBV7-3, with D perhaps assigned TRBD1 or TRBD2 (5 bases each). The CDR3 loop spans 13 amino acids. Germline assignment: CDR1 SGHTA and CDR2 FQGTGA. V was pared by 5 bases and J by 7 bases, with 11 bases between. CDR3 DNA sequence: TGTGCCAGCAGCGGGGTGAGGGGCGGGGAGCTGTTTTTT. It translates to CASSGVRGGELFF.

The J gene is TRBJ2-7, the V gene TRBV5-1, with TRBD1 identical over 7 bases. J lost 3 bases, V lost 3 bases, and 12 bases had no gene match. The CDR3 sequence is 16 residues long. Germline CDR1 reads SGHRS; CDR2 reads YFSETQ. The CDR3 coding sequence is TGCGCCAGCAGCTGGGACAGCTCGGGGATATACTACGAGCAGTACTTC. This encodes CASSWDSSGIYYEQYF.

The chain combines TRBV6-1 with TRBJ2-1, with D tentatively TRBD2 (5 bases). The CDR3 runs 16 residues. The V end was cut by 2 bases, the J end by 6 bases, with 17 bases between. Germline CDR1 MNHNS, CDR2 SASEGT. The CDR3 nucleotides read TGTGCCAGCAGTGAATGGCTAGCTTCAAATTCCAATGAGCAGTTCTTC. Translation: CASSEWLASNSNEQFF.

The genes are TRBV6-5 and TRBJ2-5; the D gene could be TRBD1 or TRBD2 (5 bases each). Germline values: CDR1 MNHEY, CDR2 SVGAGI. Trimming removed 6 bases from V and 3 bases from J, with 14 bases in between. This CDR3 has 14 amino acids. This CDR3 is CASRRDAMKETQYF. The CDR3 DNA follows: TGTGCCAGCAGAAGGGACGCCATGAAAGAGACCCAGTACTTC.

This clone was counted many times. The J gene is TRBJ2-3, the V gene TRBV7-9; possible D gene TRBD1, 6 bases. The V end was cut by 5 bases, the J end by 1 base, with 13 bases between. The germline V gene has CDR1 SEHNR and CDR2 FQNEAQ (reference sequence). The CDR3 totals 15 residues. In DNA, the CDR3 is TGTGCCAGCAGCCCCCGGGACATTCGCACAGATACGCAGTATTTT. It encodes CASSPRDIRTDTQYF. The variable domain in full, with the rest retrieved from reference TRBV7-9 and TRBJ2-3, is DTGVSQNPRHKITKRGQNVTFRCDPISEHNRLYWYRQTLGQGPEFLTYFQNEAQLEKSRLLSDRFSAERPKGSFSTLEIQRTEQGDSAMYLCASSPRDIRTDTQYFGPGTRLTVL.

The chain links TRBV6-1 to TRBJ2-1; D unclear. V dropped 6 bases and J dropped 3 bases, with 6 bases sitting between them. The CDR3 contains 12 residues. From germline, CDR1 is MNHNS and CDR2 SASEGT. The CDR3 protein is CASSPDYNEQFF. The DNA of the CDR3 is TGTGCCAGCAGCCCCGACTACAATGAGCAGTTCTTC.

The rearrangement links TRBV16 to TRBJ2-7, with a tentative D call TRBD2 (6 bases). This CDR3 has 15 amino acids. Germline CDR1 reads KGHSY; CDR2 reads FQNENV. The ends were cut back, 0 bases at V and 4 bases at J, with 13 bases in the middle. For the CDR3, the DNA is TGTGCCAGCAGCCAATCGGCCTCTGCGGGGTACGAGCAGTACTTC. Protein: CASSQSASAGYEQYF.

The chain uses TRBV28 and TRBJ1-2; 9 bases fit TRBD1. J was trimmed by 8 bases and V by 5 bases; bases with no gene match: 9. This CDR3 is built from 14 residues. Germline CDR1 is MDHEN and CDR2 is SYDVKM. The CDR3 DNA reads TGTGCCAGCAGTAAAAGGACAGGGGAACGGGGCTACACCTTC. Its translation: CASSKRTGERGYTF.

CDR3: CASTSRGITEAFF. CDR3 nucleotides: TGTGCCAGTACCTCCAGGGGTATCACTGAAGCTTTCTTT. This chain connects TRBV19 to TRBJ1-1, with a possible D match to TRBD1 (6 bases). CDR3 length equals 13 residues. Deletions cut 7 bases from V and 4 bases from J, with 13 bases between. Germline V gives CDR1 LNHDA, CDR2 SQIVND (reference sequence).

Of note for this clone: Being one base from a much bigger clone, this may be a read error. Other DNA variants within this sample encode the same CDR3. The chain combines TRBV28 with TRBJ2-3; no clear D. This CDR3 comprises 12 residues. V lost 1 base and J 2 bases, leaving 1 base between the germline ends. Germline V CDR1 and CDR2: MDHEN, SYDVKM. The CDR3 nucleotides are TGTGCCAGCAGTTTATCCACAGATACGCAGTATTTT. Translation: CASSLSTDTQYF.

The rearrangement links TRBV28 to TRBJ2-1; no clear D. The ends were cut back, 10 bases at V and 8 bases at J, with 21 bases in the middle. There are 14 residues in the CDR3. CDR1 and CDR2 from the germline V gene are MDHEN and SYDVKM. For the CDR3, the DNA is TGTGCCACCTCTTTTACCCCGGAAAAGGATGAGCAGTTCTTC. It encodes CATSFTPEKDEQFF. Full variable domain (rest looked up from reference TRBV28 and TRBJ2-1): DVKVTQSSRYLVKRTGEKVFLECVQDMDHENMFWYRQDPGLGLRLIYFSYDVKMKEKGDIPEGYSVSREKKERFSLILESASTNQTSMYLCATSFTPEKDEQFFGPGTRLTVL.

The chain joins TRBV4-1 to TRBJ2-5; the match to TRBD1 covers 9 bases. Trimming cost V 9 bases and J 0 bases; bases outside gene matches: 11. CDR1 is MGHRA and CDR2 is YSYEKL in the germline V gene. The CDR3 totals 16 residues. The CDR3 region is CASHRGPLGHQETQYF. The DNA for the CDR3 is TGCGCCAGTCACAGGGGGCCCTTGGGCCACCAAGAGACCCAGTACTTC.

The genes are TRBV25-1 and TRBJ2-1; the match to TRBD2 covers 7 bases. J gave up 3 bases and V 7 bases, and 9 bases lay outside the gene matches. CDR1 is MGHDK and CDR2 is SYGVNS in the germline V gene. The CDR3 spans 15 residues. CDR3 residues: CASTPREGYYNEQFF. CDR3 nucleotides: TGTGCCAGCACCCCTAGGGAGGGTTACTACAATGAGCAGTTCTTC.

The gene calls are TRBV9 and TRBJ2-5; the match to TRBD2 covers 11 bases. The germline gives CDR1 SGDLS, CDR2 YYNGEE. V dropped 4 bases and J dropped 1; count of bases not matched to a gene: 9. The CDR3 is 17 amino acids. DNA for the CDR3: TGTGCCAGCAGCTCAGGGGGCGGGACTAGCGGCCAAGAGACCCAGTACTTC. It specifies CASSSGGGTSGQETQYF. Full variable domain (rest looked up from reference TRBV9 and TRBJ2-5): DSGVTQTPKHLITATGQRVTLRCSPRSGDLSVYWYQQSLDQGLQFLIQYYNGEERAKGNILERFSAQQFPDLHSELNLSSLELGDSALYFCASSSGGGTSGQETQYFGPGTRLLVL.

The CDR3, as DNA: TGTGCCAGCAGCTTAGACCGATACCAAGAGACCCAGTACTTC. It encodes CASSLDRYQETQYF. The chain combines TRBV7-2 with TRBJ2-5; D gene unclear. Trimming cost V 1 base and J 0 bases, with 6 bases left between them. Germline values: CDR1 SGHTA, CDR2 FQGNSA. This CDR3 contains 14 residues. Supplemented by reference TRBV7-2 and TRBJ2-5, the full variable domain reads GAGVSQSPSNKVTEKGKDVELRCDPISGHTALYWYRQSLGQGLEFLIYFQGNSAPDKSGLPSDRFSAERTGGSVSTLTIQRTQQEDSAVYLCASSLDRYQETQYFGPGTRLLVL.